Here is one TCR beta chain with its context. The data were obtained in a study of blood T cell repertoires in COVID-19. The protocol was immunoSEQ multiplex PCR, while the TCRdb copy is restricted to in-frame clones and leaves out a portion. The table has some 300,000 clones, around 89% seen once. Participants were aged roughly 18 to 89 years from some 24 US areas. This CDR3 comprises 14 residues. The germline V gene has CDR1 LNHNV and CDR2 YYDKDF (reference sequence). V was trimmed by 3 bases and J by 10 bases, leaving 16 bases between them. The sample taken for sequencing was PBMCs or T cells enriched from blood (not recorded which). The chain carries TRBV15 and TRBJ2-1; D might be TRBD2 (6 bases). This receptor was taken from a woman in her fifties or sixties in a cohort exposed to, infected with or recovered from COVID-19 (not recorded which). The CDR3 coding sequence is TGTGCCACCAGCAGGGATCTAGCGACCCGGGAGCAGTTCTTC. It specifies CATSRDLATREQFF.